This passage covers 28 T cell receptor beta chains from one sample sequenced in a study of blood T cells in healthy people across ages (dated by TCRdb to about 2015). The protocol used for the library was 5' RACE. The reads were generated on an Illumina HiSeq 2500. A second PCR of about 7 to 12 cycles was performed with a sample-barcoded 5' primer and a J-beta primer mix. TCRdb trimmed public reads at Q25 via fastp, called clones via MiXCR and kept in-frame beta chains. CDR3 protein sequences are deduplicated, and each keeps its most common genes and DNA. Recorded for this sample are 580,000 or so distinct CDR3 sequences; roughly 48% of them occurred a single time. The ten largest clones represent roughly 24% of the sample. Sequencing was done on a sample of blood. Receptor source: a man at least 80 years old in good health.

Here the CDR3 DNA reads TGTGCCAGCAGTCCCGGGGAGGGGAGATCTTCGAACACTGAAGCTTTCTTT. Amino acid sequence: CASSPGEGRSSNTEAFF. The J gene is TRBJ1-1, the V gene TRBV6-6; TRBD1 is a possible D gene (5 bases). The CDR3 covers 17 residues. V lost 5 bases to trimming and J lost 1 base, with 20 bases between them. Germline lookup yields CDR1 MNHNY and CDR2 SVGAGI (reference sequence).

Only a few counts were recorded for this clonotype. In DNA, the CDR3 is TGTGCCAGCAGCTTAGGCAGGACAGAAAGCTATGGCTACACCTTC. This encodes CASSLGRTESYGYTF. The V gene is TRBV11-1, the J gene TRBJ1-2, with D possibly TRBD1 on 6 matching bases. This CDR3 comprises 15 residues. The V end lost 1 base, the J end lost 4 bases, and 13 bases lay between the germline ends. Germline assignment: CDR1 SGHAT and CDR2 FQDESV (reference sequence).

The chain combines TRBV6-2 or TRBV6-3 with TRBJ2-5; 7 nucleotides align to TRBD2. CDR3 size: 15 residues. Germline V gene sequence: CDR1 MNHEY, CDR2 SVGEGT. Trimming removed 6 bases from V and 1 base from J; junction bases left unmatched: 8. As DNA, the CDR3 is TGTGCCAGCAGGGTGGGGGGGACCATCCAAGAGACCCAGTACTTC. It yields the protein CASRVGGTIQETQYF.

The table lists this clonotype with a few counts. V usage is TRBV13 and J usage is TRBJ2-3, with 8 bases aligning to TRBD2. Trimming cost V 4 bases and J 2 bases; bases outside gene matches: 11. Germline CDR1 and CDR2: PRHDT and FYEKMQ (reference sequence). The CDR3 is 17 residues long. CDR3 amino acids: CASSSRRTSLSTDTQYF. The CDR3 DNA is TGTGCCAGCAGCTCCCGTCGGACTAGCCTCTCCACAGATACGCAGTATTTT.

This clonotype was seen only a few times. CDR3 coding DNA: TGTGCCAGCAGTCGTGGACTAGCGGGGGTCGGGGAGACCCAGTACTTC. Its protein is CASSRGLAGVGETQYF. The rearrangement joins TRBV6-6 to TRBJ2-5; 13 nucleotides match TRBD2. V shed 5 bases and J 5 bases; nucleotides not matched to a gene: 8. The CDR3 consists of 16 residues. Germline values: CDR1 MNHNY, CDR2 SVGAGI (reference sequence).

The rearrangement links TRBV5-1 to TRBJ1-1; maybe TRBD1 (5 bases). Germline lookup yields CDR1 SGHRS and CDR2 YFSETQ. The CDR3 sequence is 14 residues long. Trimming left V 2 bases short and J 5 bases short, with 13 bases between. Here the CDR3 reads CASSFGSRGTEAFF. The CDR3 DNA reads TGCGCCAGCAGCTTCGGCAGCCGGGGGACTGAAGCTTTCTTT.

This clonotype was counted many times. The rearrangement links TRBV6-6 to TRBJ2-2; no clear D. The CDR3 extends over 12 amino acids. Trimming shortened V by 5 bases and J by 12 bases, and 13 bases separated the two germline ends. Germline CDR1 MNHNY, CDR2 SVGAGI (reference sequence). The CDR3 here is CASSGLARKLFF. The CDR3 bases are TGTGCCAGCAGTGGTCTTGCGAGAAAGCTGTTTTTT.

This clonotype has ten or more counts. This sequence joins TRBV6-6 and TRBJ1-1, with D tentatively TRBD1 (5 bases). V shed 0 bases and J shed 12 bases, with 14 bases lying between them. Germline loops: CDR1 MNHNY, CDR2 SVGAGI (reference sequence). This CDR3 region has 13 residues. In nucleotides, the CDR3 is TGTGCCAGCAGTTACTCCGAAGGAGGGGTAACTTTCTTT. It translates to CASSYSEGGVTFF.

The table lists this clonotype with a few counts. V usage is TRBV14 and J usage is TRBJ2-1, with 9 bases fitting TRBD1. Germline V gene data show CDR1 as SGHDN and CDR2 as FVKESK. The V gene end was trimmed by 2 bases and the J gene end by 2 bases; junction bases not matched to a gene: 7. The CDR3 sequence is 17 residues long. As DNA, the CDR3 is TGTGCCAGCAGCCAAAGACTCGGGACAGGGCCCTACAATGAGCAGTTCTTC. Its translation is CASSQRLGTGPYNEQFF.

This CDR3 reads CSARDGGQHEQYF. The CDR3 coding sequence is TGCAGTGCTAGAGACGGGGGTCAGCACGAGCAGTACTTC. V is TRBV20-1 and J is TRBJ2-4; a possible D gene is TRBD2 (6 bases). The DNA matches TRBJ2-7 better at its end, which makes the J call doubtful. The CDR3 spans 13 residues. The germline V gene has CDR1 DFQATT and CDR2 SNEGSKA (reference sequence).

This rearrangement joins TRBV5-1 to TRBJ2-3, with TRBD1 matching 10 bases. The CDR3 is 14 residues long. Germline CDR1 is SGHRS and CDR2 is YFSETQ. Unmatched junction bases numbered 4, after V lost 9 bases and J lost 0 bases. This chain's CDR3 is CATRDRGSTDTQYF. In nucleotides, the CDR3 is TGCGCCACACGGGACAGGGGAAGCACAGATACGCAGTATTTT.

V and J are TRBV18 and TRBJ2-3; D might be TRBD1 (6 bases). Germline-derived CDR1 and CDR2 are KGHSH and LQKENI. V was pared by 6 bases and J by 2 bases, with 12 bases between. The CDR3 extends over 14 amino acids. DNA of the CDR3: TGTGCCAGCTCGGGGGCAGTGAACACAGATACGCAGTATTTT. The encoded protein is CASSGAVNTDTQYF.

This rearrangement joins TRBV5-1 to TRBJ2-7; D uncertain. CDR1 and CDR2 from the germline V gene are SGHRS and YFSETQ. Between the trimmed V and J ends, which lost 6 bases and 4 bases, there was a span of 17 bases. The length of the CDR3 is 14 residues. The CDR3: CASMYGPASYEQYF. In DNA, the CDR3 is TGCGCCAGCATGTATGGCCCTGCCTCTTACGAGCAGTACTTC.

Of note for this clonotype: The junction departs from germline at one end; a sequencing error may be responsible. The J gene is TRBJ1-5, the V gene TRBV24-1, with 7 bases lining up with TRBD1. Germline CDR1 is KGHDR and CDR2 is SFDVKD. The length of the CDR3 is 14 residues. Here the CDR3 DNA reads TGTGCCACTAGTGACAGGGTATCCAATCAGCCCCAGCATTTT. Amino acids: CATSDRVSNQPQHF.

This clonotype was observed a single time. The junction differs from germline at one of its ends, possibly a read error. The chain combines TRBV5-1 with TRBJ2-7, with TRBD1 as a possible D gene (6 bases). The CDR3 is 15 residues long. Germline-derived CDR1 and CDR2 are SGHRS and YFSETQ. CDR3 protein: CANSQQTGPSYEQYF. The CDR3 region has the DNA TGCGCCAACAGCCAGCAAACAGGGCCCTCCTACGAGCAGTACTTC. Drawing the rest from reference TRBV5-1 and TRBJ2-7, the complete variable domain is KAGVTQTPRYLIKTRGQQVTLSCSPISGHRSVSWYQQTPGQGLQFLFEYFSETQRNKGNFPGRFSGRQFSNSRSEMNVSTLELGDSALYLCANSQQTGPSYEQYFGPGTRLTVT.

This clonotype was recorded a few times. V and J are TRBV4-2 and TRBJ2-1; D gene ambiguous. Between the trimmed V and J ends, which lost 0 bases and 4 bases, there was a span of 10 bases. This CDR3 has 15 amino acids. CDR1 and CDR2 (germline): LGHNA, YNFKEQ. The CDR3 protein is CASSQDPTLYNEQFF. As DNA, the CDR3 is TGTGCCAGCAGCCAAGATCCGACTCTTTACAATGAGCAGTTCTTC.

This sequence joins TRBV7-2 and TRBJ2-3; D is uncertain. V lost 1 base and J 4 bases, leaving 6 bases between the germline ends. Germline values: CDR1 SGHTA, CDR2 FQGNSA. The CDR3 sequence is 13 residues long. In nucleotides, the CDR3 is TGTGCCAGCAGCTTAGAGATGGCAGATACGCAGTATTTT. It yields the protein CASSLEMADTQYF.

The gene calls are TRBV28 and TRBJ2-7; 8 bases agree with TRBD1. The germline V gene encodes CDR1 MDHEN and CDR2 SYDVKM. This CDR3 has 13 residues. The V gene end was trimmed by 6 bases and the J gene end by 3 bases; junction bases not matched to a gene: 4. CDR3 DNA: TGTGCCAGCAGGGCCGGACAGGGCTACGAGCAGTACTTC. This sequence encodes CASRAGQGYEQYF.

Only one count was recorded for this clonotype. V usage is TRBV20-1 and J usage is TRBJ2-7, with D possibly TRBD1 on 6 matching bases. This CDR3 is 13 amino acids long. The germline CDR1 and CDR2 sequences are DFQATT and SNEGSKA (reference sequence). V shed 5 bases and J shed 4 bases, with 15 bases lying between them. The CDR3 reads CSAQAPRGYEQYF. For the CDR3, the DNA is TGCAGTGCTCAGGCCCCCAGGGGATACGAGCAGTACTTC.

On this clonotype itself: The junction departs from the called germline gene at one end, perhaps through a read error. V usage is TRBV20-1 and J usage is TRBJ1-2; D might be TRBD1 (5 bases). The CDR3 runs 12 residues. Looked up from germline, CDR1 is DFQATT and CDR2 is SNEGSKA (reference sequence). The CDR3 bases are TGCAGTGCCCGCGGGCGGGGGGAAGGCTGCACCTTC. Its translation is CSARGRGEGCTF.

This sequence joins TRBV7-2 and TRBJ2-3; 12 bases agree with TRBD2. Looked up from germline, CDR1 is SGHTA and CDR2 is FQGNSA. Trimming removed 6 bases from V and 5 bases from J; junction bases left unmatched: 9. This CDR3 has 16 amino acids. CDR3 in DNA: TGTGCCAGCAGGGCTAGCGGGAGGGCCTCCGGAGATACGCAGTATTTT. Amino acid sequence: CASRASGRASGDTQYF.

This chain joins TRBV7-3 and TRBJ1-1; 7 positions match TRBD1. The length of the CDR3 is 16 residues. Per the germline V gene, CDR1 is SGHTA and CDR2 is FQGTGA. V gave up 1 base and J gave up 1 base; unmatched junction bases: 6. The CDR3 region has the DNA TGTGCCAGCAGCTTAATCTACGAGGGGGCGAACACTGAAGCTTTCTTT. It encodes CASSLIYEGANTEAFF. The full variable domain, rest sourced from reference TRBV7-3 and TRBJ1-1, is GAGVSQTPSNKVTEKGKYVELRCDPISGHTALYWYRQSLGQGPEFLIYFQGTGAADDSGLPNDRFFAVRPEGSVSTLKIQRTERGDSAVYLCASSLIYEGANTEAFFGQGTRLTVV.

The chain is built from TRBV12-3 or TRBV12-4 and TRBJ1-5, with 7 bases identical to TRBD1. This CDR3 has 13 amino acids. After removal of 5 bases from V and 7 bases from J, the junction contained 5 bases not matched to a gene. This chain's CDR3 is CASSRQGFQPQHF. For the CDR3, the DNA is TGTGCCAGCAGTCGACAGGGATTCCAGCCCCAGCATTTT.

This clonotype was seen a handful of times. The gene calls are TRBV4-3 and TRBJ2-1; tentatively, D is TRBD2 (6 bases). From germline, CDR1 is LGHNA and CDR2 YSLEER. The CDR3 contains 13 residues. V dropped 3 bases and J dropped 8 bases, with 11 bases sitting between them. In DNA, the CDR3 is TGCGCCAGCAGCCAGGGACTCCCTGATGAGCAGTTCTTC. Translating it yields CASSQGLPDEQFF.

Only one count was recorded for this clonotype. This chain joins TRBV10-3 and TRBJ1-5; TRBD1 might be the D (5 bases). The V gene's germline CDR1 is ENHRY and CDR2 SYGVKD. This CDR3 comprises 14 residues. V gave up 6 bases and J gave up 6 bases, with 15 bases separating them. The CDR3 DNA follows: TGTGCCATCAGGGGGGAGCTGGGGGGTCAGCCCCAGCATTTT. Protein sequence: CAIRGELGGQPQHF.

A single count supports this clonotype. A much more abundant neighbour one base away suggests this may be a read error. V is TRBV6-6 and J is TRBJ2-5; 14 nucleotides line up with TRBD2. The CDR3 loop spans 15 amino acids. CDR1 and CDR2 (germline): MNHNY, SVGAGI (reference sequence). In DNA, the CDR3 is TGTGCCAGCAGGACTAGCGGGGGGGTCCAAGAGACCCGGTACTTC. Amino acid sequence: CASRTSGGVQETRYF.

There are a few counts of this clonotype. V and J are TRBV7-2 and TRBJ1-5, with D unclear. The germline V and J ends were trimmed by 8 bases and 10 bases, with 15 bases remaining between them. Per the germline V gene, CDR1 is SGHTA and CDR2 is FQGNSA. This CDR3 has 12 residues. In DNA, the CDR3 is TGTGCCAGCGCCGGCCGCGCGGGACCCCAGCATTTT. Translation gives CASAGRAGPQHF.

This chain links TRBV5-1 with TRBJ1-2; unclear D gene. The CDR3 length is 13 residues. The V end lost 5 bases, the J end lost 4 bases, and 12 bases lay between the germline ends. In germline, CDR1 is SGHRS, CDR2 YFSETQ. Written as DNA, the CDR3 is TGCGCCAGCAGTACCGAGGGCCTCTATGGCTACACCTTC. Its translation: CASSTEGLYGYTF.